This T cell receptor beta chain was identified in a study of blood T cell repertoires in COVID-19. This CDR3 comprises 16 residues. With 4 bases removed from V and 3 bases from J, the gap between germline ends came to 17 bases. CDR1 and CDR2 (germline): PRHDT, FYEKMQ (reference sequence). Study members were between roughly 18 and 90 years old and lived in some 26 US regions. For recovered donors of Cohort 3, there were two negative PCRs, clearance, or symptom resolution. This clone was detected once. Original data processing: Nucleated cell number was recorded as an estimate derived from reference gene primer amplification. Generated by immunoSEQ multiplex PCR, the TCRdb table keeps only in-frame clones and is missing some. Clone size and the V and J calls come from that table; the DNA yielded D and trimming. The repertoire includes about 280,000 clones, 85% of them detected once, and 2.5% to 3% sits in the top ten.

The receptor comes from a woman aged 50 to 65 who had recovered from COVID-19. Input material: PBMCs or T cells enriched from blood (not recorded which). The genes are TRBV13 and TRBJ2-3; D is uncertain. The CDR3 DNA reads TGTGCCAGCAGCTCCTTAAACCGTTTAGCAACAGATACGCAGTATTTT. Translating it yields CASSSLNRLATDTQYF. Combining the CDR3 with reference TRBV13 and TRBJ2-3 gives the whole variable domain AAGVIQSPRHLIKEKRETATLKCYPIPRHDTVYWYQQGPGQDPQFLISFYEKMQSDKGSIPDRFSAQQFSDYHSELNMSSLELGDSALYFCASSSLNRLATDTQYFGPGTRLTVL.